This T cell receptor (beta chain) originates from a study of T cells in localized non-small cell lung cancer. The V end was cut by 1 base, the J end by 4 bases, with 15 bases between. The CDR3 is 16 residues long. Germline CDR1 SGDLS, CDR2 YYNGEE. Study results and caveats: Uninvolved adjacent lung showed the highest T cell clonality, exceeding tumor. Because sequencing included only one region (of the tumor), heterogeneity remains possible.

Turning to this clone: Its specificity is not known.

TCRdb keeps only in-frame clones here, not all; method: immunoSEQ multiplex PCR. The sample has several thousand clones; around 60% are singletons. This TCR derives from a male donor older than 55 with stage I squamous cell lung carcinoma. V is TRBV9 and J is TRBJ1-3, with D possibly matching TRBD1 (5 bases). The sequenced sample was lymph node tissue, obtained before any cancer treatment. The CDR3 is CASSVTFRQSGNTIYF. Written as DNA, the CDR3 is TGTGCCAGCAGCGTAACATTCCGACAGTCGGGAAACACCATATATTTT.